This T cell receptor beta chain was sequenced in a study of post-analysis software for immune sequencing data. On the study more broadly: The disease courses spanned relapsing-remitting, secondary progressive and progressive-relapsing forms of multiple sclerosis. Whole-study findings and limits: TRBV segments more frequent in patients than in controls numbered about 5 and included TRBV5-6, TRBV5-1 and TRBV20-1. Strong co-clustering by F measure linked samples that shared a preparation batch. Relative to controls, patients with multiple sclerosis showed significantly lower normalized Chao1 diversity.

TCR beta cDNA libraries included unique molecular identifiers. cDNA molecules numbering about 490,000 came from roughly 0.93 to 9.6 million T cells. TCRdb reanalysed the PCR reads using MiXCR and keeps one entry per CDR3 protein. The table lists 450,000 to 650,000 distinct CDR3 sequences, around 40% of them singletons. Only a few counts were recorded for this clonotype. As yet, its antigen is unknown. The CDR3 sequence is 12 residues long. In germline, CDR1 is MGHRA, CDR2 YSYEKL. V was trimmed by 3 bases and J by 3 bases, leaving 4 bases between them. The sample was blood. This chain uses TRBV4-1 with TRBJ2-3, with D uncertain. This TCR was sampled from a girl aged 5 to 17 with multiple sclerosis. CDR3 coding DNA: TGCGCCAGCAGCCACGGGACAGATACGCAGTATTTT. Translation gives CASSHGTDTQYF.